This TCR beta chain was found in a study of human T cells and chemical hapten exposure. Study-level information: Patch tests put 0.01% DPC on the upper back, read at 6 days.

As for this clonotype: Its antigen is still unknown.

Study observations and caveats: Correlating positively with patch test score were the PT1 expanded TCR counts.

Germline V gene lookup returns CDR1 DFQATT and CDR2 SNEGSKA (reference sequence). The length of the CDR3 is 13 residues. V was cut by 7 bases and J by 5 bases, with 17 bases left in between. TCRdb recomputed calls from the RACE reads with MiXCR, one row per CDR3 protein. The data contain a few hundred thousand distinct CDR3 sequences, about 5% of them singletons. Time point meaning: pre-sensitization, week 0. Stated treatment: therapeutic diphenylcyclopropenone sensitization with weekly scalp DPC. Every patch test was put on after a blood sample was taken. The chain links TRBV20-1 to TRBJ2-5, with a weak D call TRBD2 (5 bases). The sequencing here drew on whole blood, taken in connection with sensitization to the hapten diphenylcyclopropenone (DPC). This clonotype was sampled from a woman aged 18-35 years with alopecia areata. Some clones in this sample may be carry-over from other donors' samples. CDR3: CSGGNLAAETQYF. DNA for the CDR3: TGCAGTGGAGGGAACCTGGCGGCGGAGACCCAGTACTTC.